This is a list of T cell receptor beta chains from one sample in a study of cytomegalovirus exposure and HLA in healthy donors. Produced via immunoSEQ multiplex PCR; TCRdb's table is partial and in-frame only. The sample includes about 98,000 clones, roughly 70% of them seen just once. Specimen: PBMCs. The receptors here all came from a male donor in good health and CMV-seronegative. The CDR3 runs from the conserved cysteine through the conserved F or W. A D gene is named only where the DNA matches it firmly. The listing skips clone size in some rows; elsewhere it reads once, few, many or a size class.

j_gene: TRBJ2-2; d_gene: NA; abundance: NA; v_gene: TRBV28; CDR3nt: TGTGCCAGCAGGACGGAGAGGAGGACCGGGGAGCTGTTTTTT; CDR3aa: CASRTERRTGELFF
j_gene: TRBJ1-4; d_gene: TRBD1; abundance: NA; v_gene: TRBV13; CDR3nt: TGTGCCAGCAGCTCATCGACAGGGGTGGACCTGTTTTTT; CDR3aa: CASSSSTGVDLFF
j_gene: TRBJ2-1; d_gene: TRBD2; abundance: NA; v_gene: TRBV7-8; CDR3nt: TGTGCCAGCAGCGGTCCGGGACTAGCGGACAGCTCCTACAATGAGCAGTTCTTC; CDR3aa: CASSGPGLADSSYNEQFF
j_gene: TRBJ2-1; d_gene: TRBD1; abundance: NA; v_gene: TRBV7-2; CDR3nt: TGTGCCAGCAGCTGGGGACAGTTCGGCACTGAGCAGTTCTTC; CDR3aa: CASSWGQFGTEQFF
j_gene: TRBJ1-5; d_gene: TRBD1; abundance: few; v_gene: TRBV7-8; CDR3nt: TGTGCCAGCAGCCCGAGAAAGGGGGCAAATCAGCCCCAGCATTTT; CDR3aa: CASSPRKGANQPQHF
j_gene: TRBJ1-5; d_gene: NA; abundance: NA; v_gene: TRBV19; CDR3nt: TGTGCCAGTAGTATAGGAACAGCTTATAGCAATCAGCCCCAGCATTTT; CDR3aa: CASSIGTAYSNQPQHF
j_gene: TRBJ1-5; d_gene: TRBD1; abundance: NA; v_gene: TRBV19; CDR3nt: TGTGCCAGTACCCTCCGGGACAGGGACGGTCAGCCCCAGCATTTT; CDR3aa: CASTLRDRDGQPQHF
j_gene: TRBJ2-7; d_gene: TRBD1; abundance: NA; v_gene: TRBV29-1; CDR3nt: TGCAGCGTCCTGCTCGGACAGGGGGCATGCGGGCAGTACTTC; CDR3aa: CSVLLGQGACGQYF
j_gene: TRBJ2-5; d_gene: TRBD2; abundance: NA; v_gene: TRBV2; CDR3nt: TGTGCCAGCAGCTTTTCCGGGACTAGCGGGGGAGAGACCCAGTACTTC; CDR3aa: CASSFSGTSGGETQYF
j_gene: TRBJ2-7; d_gene: TRBD1; abundance: once; v_gene: TRBV28; CDR3nt: TGTGCCAGCAGGCTGACAGGGAAGGGGAACGAGCAGTACTTC; CDR3aa: CASRLTGKGNEQYF
j_gene: TRBJ1-2; d_gene: NA; abundance: NA; v_gene: TRBV5-5; CDR3nt: TGTGCCAGCAGTCTGGATGGGCCAGGGGTCGGCGGCTACACCTTC; CDR3aa: CASSLDGPGVGGYTF
j_gene: TRBJ1-2; d_gene: TRBD1; abundance: NA; v_gene: TRBV4-1; CDR3nt: TGCGCCAGCAGCCAAGCGGCCGGGACAGATTTAGGCTACACCTTC; CDR3aa: CASSQAAGTDLGYTF
j_gene: TRBJ1-5; d_gene: NA; abundance: NA; v_gene: TRBV5-6; CDR3nt: TGTGCCAGCAGCTTGGGTGACAGATCAGATAGCAATCAGCCCCAGCATTTT; CDR3aa: CASSLGDRSDSNQPQHF
j_gene: TRBJ2-7; d_gene: NA; abundance: NA; v_gene: TRBV27; CDR3nt: TGTGCCAGCAGTGTAGCGGGACAGCCCTACTACGAGCAGTACTTC; CDR3aa: CASSVAGQPYYEQYF
j_gene: TRBJ2-7; d_gene: NA; abundance: few; v_gene: TRBV7-6; CDR3nt: TGTGCCAGCAGCTTAGAGCGGTTCGGGCCCGAGCAGTACTTC; CDR3aa: CASSLERFGPEQYF
j_gene: TRBJ1-5; d_gene: NA; abundance: NA; v_gene: TRBV19; CDR3nt: TGTGCCAGTAGTATAGGGAGTCAGCCCCAGCATTTT; CDR3aa: CASSIGSQPQHF
j_gene: TRBJ2-1; d_gene: TRBD2; abundance: NA; v_gene: TRBV5-1; CDR3nt: TGCGCCAGCAGCTTGGTCAGCGGGATTAACAATGAGCAGTTCTTC; CDR3aa: CASSLVSGINNEQFF
j_gene: TRBJ2-3; d_gene: NA; abundance: NA; v_gene: TRBV9; CDR3nt: TGTGCCAGCAGCGTCCCCAAGAGCGGACGTTCGGAGGGTGTCCATACGCAGTATTTT; CDR3aa: CASSVPKSGRSEGVHTQYF
j_gene: TRBJ2-1; d_gene: NA; abundance: NA; v_gene: TRBV9; CDR3nt: TGTGCCAGCAGCGTATCCCAGGGGTACTACAATGAGCAGTTCTTC; CDR3aa: CASSVSQGYYNEQFF
j_gene: TRBJ2-1; d_gene: TRBD2; abundance: NA; v_gene: TRBV27; CDR3nt: TGTGCCAGCAGTTTATCTGGAACTAGCGGGAGGGCCAGAGCGGTCTTC; CDR3aa: CASSLSGTSGRARAVF
j_gene: TRBJ2-7; d_gene: NA; abundance: NA; v_gene: TRBV28; CDR3nt: TGTGCCAGCAGTTTTGCCCGTGGCCGGGGAAGCTCCTACGAGCAGTACTTC; CDR3aa: CASSFARGRGSSYEQYF
j_gene: TRBJ2-3; d_gene: TRBD2; abundance: NA; v_gene: TRBV19; CDR3nt: TGTGCCAGTAGTATCAGACCGACTAGCGGGAGTGCAGATACGCAGTATTTT; CDR3aa: CASSIRPTSGSADTQYF
j_gene: TRBJ2-2; d_gene: NA; abundance: NA; v_gene: TRBV10-3; CDR3nt: TGTGCCATCAGTTCCCGCGGGACGAACACCGGGGAGCTGTTTTTT; CDR3aa: CAISSRGTNTGELFF
j_gene: TRBJ2-3; d_gene: NA; abundance: NA; v_gene: TRBV28; CDR3nt: TGTGCCAGCAACAACAGGGACCCCTACCCGACGCAGTATTTT; CDR3aa: CASNNRDPYPTQYF
j_gene: TRBJ1-6; d_gene: TRBD1; abundance: few; v_gene: TRBV5-1; CDR3nt: TGCGCCAGCAGCCGGGGACAGGGGGTAGTTAATTCACCCCTCCACTTT; CDR3aa: CASSRGQGVVNSPLHF
j_gene: TRBJ2-7; d_gene: NA; abundance: NA; v_gene: TRBV7-6; CDR3nt: TGTGCCAGCAGCCCGGTGGGGGCTAGTGGTATCTACGAGCAGTACTTC; CDR3aa: CASSPVGASGIYEQYF
j_gene: TRBJ2-7; d_gene: TRBD1; abundance: NA; v_gene: TRBV13; CDR3nt: TGTGCCAGCAGTACAGGGGGCTTATACGAGCAGTACTTC; CDR3aa: CASSTGGLYEQYF
j_gene: TRBJ1-1; d_gene: NA; abundance: NA; v_gene: TRBV18; CDR3nt: TGTGCCAGCTCACCACAAGGGACATTTGAAGCTTTCTTT; CDR3aa: CASSPQGTFEAFF
j_gene: TRBJ2-7; d_gene: NA; abundance: few; v_gene: TRBV4-1; CDR3nt: TGCGCCAGCAGCCAGGCGGGACTCTCTCCTACCTACGAGCAGTACTTC; CDR3aa: CASSQAGLSPTYEQYF
j_gene: TRBJ2-3; d_gene: NA; abundance: NA; v_gene: TRBV13; CDR3nt: TGTGCCAGCCAGGGGGGCGGGCTGAGCACAGATACGCAGTATTTT; CDR3aa: CASQGGGLSTDTQYF
j_gene: TRBJ2-1; d_gene: NA; abundance: NA; v_gene: TRBV5-6; CDR3nt: TGTGCCAGCAGCTTGGTGGCGAGCGTTGTATCCTACAATGAGCAGTTCTTC; CDR3aa: CASSLVASVVSYNEQFF
j_gene: TRBJ2-2; d_gene: NA; abundance: few; v_gene: TRBV6-5; CDR3nt: TGTGCCAGCACCTACTCCTCCGGGACTCTCACCGGGGAGCTGTTTTTT; CDR3aa: CASTYSSGTLTGELFF
j_gene: TRBJ1-1; d_gene: NA; abundance: NA; v_gene: TRBV19; CDR3nt: TGTGCCAGTAGCTTCGGACAAGTAAACACTGAAGCTTTCTTT; CDR3aa: CASSFGQVNTEAFF
j_gene: TRBJ2-5; d_gene: TRBD1; abundance: NA; v_gene: TRBV7-3; CDR3nt: TGTGCCAGCAGCTGGACAGGGGGGCAAGAGACCCAGTACTTC; CDR3aa: CASSWTGGQETQYF
j_gene: TRBJ1-1; d_gene: TRBD1; abundance: NA; v_gene: TRBV6-5; CDR3nt: TGTGCCAGCAGTTACGGACAGGGTGACACTGAAGCTTTCTTT; CDR3aa: CASSYGQGDTEAFF
j_gene: TRBJ2-1; d_gene: NA; abundance: NA; v_gene: TRBV4-3; CDR3nt: TGCGCCAGCAGCCAAGAGGTTAAGCTTGAGCAGTTCTTC; CDR3aa: CASSQEVKLEQFF
j_gene: TRBJ2-2; d_gene: NA; abundance: few; v_gene: TRBV14; CDR3nt: TGTGCCAGCAGCGCGCGAGTCGGCACCGGGGAGCTGTTTTTT; CDR3aa: CASSARVGTGELFF